This TCR beta chain was captured by sequencing in a study of blood T cells in healthy people across ages. General study results and limits: Diversity was estimated from one million T cells, and these estimates were considered underestimates. Among long-lived donors, naive CD4+ cells were more numerous and diversity higher than in aged donors.

The V end lost 7 bases, the J end lost 11 bases, and 20 bases lay between the germline ends. CDR3 size: 13 residues. On this clonotype itself: No antigen is known for it.

The second PCR ran about 6 to 11 cycles with a sample-barcoded 5' primer and J-beta primers. Template switching added a 12-random-nucleotide identifier to every cDNA molecule. From the 5' RACE reads, TCRdb called clonotypes with MiXCR, one entry per CDR3 protein. The table shows almost 1 million distinct CDR3 sequences, with about 53% occurring only once. The material sequenced was blood. The chain employs TRBV12-3 or TRBV12-4 and TRBJ2-5; either TRBD1 or TRBD2 may fit D (6 bases each). The sequence was collected from a woman aged 55-70 years in good health. The CDR3 DNA follows: TGTGCCAGCACCCCATGGCGGGACAATGAGCAGTACTTC. This codes for CASTPWRDNEQYF.